The 19 T cell receptor beta chains listed next were all sequenced from one sample in a study of T cell responses to AZD1222 COVID-19 vaccine. Data came from immunoSEQ multiplex PCR; TCRdb stores just in-frame clones and leaves some out. The repertoire includes approximately 200,000 clones, about 86% of them detected once, and 7.7% sits in the top ten. Source: peripheral blood, taken on day 0 of AZD1222 vaccination. These receptor sequences come from an adult in good health.

This chain connects TRBV4-1 to TRBJ1-5; 8 bases agree with TRBD1. Germline V gives CDR1 MGHRA, CDR2 YSYEKL. J was trimmed by 3 bases and V by 4 bases; bases with no gene match: 5. This CDR3 has 15 amino acids. The CDR3 loop reads CASSPGTGPNQPQHF. The CDR3 DNA reads TGCGCCAGCAGCCCCGGGACAGGCCCCAATCAGCCCCAGCATTTT.

The chain couples TRBV19 to TRBJ1-6; D is uncertain. V was shortened by 0 bases and J by 0 bases, with 18 bases between the two germline ends. This CDR3 comprises 20 residues. In germline, CDR1 is LNHDA, CDR2 SQIVND (reference sequence). The CDR3 DNA sequence: TGTGCCAGTAGTATAGAGGCCCCGGTGGGTTTCAGCTCCTATAATTCACCCCTCCACTTT. Its protein product is CASSIEAPVGFSSYNSPLHF.

The chain has TRBV6-2 or TRBV6-3 and TRBJ2-7; 9 bases are a match to TRBD2. V dropped 0 bases and J dropped 2; count of bases not matched to a gene: 2. The CDR3 has 15 amino acids. Germline assignment: CDR1 MNHEY and CDR2 SVGEGT. CDR3 sequence reads: CASSYSSGGPYEQYF. In DNA form, the CDR3 reads TGTGCCAGCAGTTACTCAAGCGGGGGGCCCTACGAGCAGTACTTC.

The V gene is TRBV4-1, the J gene TRBJ2-1; 8 bases are shared with TRBD2. Germline CDR1 MGHRA, CDR2 YSYEKL. Germline trimming cut 1 base from V and 8 bases from J; bases unmatched to any gene: 7. There are 15 residues in the CDR3. The CDR3 coding sequence is TGCGCCAGCAGCCAAGGAAGTACTAGCGGTTATGAGCAGTTCTTC. Translating it yields CASSQGSTSGYEQFF.

This clone was picked up a small number of times. The rearrangement links TRBV5-4 to TRBJ2-1, with D possibly being TRBD1 or TRBD2 (5 bases each). Trimming left V 4 bases short and J 1 base short, with 15 bases between. The CDR3 runs to 16 residues. CDR1 is SGHNT, CDR2 YYREEE, per germline (reference sequence). CDR3 protein: CASSPGGQGSYNEQFF. CDR3 coding DNA: TGTGCCAGCAGCCCAGGCGGGCAGGGTTCCTACAATGAGCAGTTCTTC.

V usage is TRBV28 and J usage is TRBJ2-7; a weak D match, TRBD1 (5 bases). The germline CDR1 and CDR2 sequences are MDHEN and SYDVKM. Trimming took 7 bases from V and 2 from J, leaving 18 bases between them. The CDR3 loop spans 15 amino acids. The CDR3 DNA follows: TGTGCCAGCACCACCCAGGCCCAGGGCCCCTACGAGCAGTACTTC. Protein product: CASTTQAQGPYEQYF.

The genes are TRBV2 and TRBJ2-7; D not certain. V gave up 3 bases and J gave up 2 bases, with 11 bases separating them. This CDR3 has 14 residues. Germline V lookup: CDR1 SNHLY, CDR2 FYNNEI. CDR3 bases: TGTGCCAGCAGTGAGGCAGGCCGAACCTACGAGCAGTACTTC. Amino acid sequence: CASSEAGRTYEQYF.

The chain joins TRBV6-1 to TRBJ1-5; unclear D gene. CDR1 and CDR2 (germline): MNHNS, SASEGT. The CDR3 contains 14 residues. The ends were cut back, 3 bases at V and 6 bases at J, with 12 bases in the middle. Here the CDR3 reads CASSDAREGQPQHF. Written as DNA, the CDR3 is TGTGCCAGCAGTGATGCTAGGGAAGGTCAGCCCCAGCATTTT.

The chain recombines TRBV11-2 with TRBJ2-5; D might be TRBD1 (6 bases). Deletions cut 5 bases from V and 7 bases from J, with 23 bases between. Germline CDR1 reads SGHAT; CDR2 reads FQNNGV. This CDR3 region has 16 residues. CDR3 amino acids: CASSLLRGYDMGTQYF. Here the CDR3 DNA reads TGTGCCAGCAGCCTCCTGAGGGGGTACGATATGGGGACCCAGTACTTC.

This rearrangement joins TRBV29-1 to TRBJ1-2, with D perhaps matching TRBD1 (6 bases). Trimming shortened V by 4 bases and J by 2 bases, and 8 bases separated the two germline ends. Germline V CDR1 and CDR2: SQVTM, ANQGSEA. This CDR3 has 12 amino acids. CDR3 in amino acids: CSVGQANYGYTF. CDR3 DNA sequence: TGCAGCGTTGGACAGGCAAACTATGGCTACACCTTC.

The chain carries TRBV5-4 and TRBJ2-2; 11 bases fit TRBD1. CDR1 is SGHNT, CDR2 YYREEE, per germline (reference sequence). V dropped 4 bases and J dropped 1; count of bases not matched to a gene: 3. This CDR3 has 16 residues. This chain's CDR3 is CASSRTGGWNTGELFF. In nucleotides, the CDR3 is TGTGCCAGCAGCCGGACAGGGGGCTGGAACACCGGGGAGCTGTTTTTT.

This chain links TRBV13 with TRBJ2-7; 7 bases match TRBD2. Germline CDR1 and CDR2: PRHDT and FYEKMQ (reference sequence). V shed 4 bases, J shed 5 bases, and the junction held 11 bases outside the gene matches. The CDR3 sequence is 15 residues long. The CDR3 DNA sequence: TGTGCCAGCAGCTCCTCGGGACGGGGGGAGGACGAGCAGTACTTC. Its translation: CASSSSGRGEDEQYF.

The chain links TRBV25-1 to TRBJ1-6; TRBD1 matches 11 bases. J was trimmed by 9 bases and V by 4 bases; bases with no gene match: 5. Germline V gene lookup returns CDR1 MGHDK and CDR2 SYGVNS. The CDR3 is 15 amino acids. The CDR3 DNA reads TGTGCCAGCAGTGTAGGGACAGGGGGAGGTTCACCCCTCCACTTT. Amino acids: CASSVGTGGGSPLHF.

The V call is TRBV27, the J call TRBJ2-1; TRBD2 matches 12 bases. From germline, CDR1 is MNHEY and CDR2 SMNVEV (reference sequence). CDR3 length: 16 residues. V dropped 5 bases and J dropped 4; count of bases not matched to a gene: 6. The CDR3 DNA reads TGTGCCAGCAGTCTTAGACTAGCGGGGGCATACAATGAGCAGTTCTTC. It encodes CASSLRLAGAYNEQFF.

The CDR3 coding sequence is TGTGCCAGCACCCTTAGCGGGGGGATCTCCTACGAGCAGTACTTC. Translation gives CASTLSGGISYEQYF. The J gene is TRBJ2-7, the V gene TRBV4-2; 10 bases match TRBD2. Trimming at V came to 7 bases and at J to 0 bases, leaving 6 bases not matched to a gene. CDR1 LGHNA and CDR2 YNFKEQ come from the germline V gene. This CDR3 is 15 amino acids long.

The genes are TRBV5-4 and TRBJ1-1, with D perhaps matching TRBD1 (6 bases). V was clipped by 4 bases and J by 3 bases, with 13 bases between them. Germline V gene lookup returns CDR1 SGHNT and CDR2 YYREEE (reference sequence). The CDR3 is made up of 14 amino acids. The CDR3 region is CASSPTGRDTEAFF. The CDR3, as DNA: TGTGCCAGCAGCCCTACAGGGCGGGACACTGAAGCTTTCTTT.

This chain connects TRBV2 to TRBJ2-2; D possibly corresponds to TRBD1 (6 bases). There are 14 residues in the CDR3. Trimming removed 7 bases at V and 3 bases at J, with 12 bases between. CDR1 and CDR2 from the germline V gene are SNHLY and FYNNEI. DNA of the CDR3: TGTGCCAGCAAAAGGGACACAGACACCGGGGAGCTGTTTTTT. As protein: CASKRDTDTGELFF. Complete variable domain (other parts from reference TRBV2 and TRBJ2-2): EPEVTQTPSHQVTQMGQEVILRCVPISNHLYFYWYRQILGQKVEFLVSFYNNEISEKSEIFDDQFSVERPDGSNFTLKIRSTKLEDSAMYFCASKRDTDTGELFFGEGSRLTVL.

This chain joins TRBV7-9 and TRBJ2-7; D is unresolved. This CDR3 has 12 residues. Germline CDR1 reads SEHNR; CDR2 reads FQNEAQ (reference sequence). The CDR3 DNA sequence: TGTGCGTCCCAGACTGGCGGCTACGAGCAGTACTTC. Translation: CASQTGGYEQYF.

This clone was observed a single time. The rearrangement links TRBV9 to TRBJ2-3; unclear D gene. The CDR3 sequence is 13 residues long. Looked up from germline, CDR1 is SGDLS and CDR2 is YYNGEE. The V end lost 2 bases, the J end lost 3 bases, and 7 bases lay between the germline ends. The CDR3 DNA reads as TGTGCCAGCAGCGTGGACCAAACAGATACGCAGTATTTT. Its protein product is CASSVDQTDTQYF.